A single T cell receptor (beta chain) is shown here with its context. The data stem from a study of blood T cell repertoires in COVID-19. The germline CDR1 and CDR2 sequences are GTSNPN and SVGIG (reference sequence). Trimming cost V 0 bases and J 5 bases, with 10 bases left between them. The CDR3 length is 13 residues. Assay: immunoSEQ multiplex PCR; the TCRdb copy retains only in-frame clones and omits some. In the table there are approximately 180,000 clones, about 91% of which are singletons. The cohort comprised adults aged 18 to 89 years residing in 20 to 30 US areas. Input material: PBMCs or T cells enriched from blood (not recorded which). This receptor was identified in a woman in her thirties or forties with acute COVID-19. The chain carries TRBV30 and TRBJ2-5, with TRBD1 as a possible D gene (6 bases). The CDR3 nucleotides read TGTGCCTGGAGTGTACGCCAGGGGGAGACCCAGTACTTC. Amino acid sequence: CAWSVRQGETQYF.